This T cell receptor beta chain was identified in a study of neurological immune-mediated disorders. Study-level findings and limits: Clinical and MRI features did not associate with the cluster found in multiple sclerosis patients. None of the CDR3 amino acid sequences found in expanded clones was shared across subjects. This suggests that the TCR-beta repertoires were private in all groups.

This clonotype was counted at least ten times. Its antigen is unknown. The authors produced cDNA by 5'RACE using 10-nucleotide random UMIs. MiXCR, applied by TCRdb to the 5' RACE reads, yields one record per CDR3 protein. The sample holds tens of thousands of distinct CDR3 sequences, 4% seen once. There were approximately 900,000 CD4+ or CD8+ T cells used in the sorted libraries. The sample comprised CD4+ T cells from blood. This receptor was identified in a woman between 40 and 50 years old with multiple sclerosis.

CDR3 DNA: TGCAGTGCCCACGACATTCGGGCAGGGTCGATGGCCGGTCGTCCGATGAACACTGAAGCTTTCTTT. It specifies CSAHDIRAGSMAGRPMNTEAFF. The V gene is TRBV20-1, the J gene TRBJ1-1, with D maybe TRBD1 (5 bases). There are 22 residues in the CDR3. V was shortened by 6 bases and J by 0 bases, with 38 bases between the two germline ends. CDR1 DFQATT and CDR2 SNEGSKA come from the germline V gene (reference sequence).